This TCR beta chain emerged from a study of blood T cell repertoires in COVID-19 (TCRdb year 2020). At the level of the whole study: Samples from collaborators originated in the United States, Italy and Spain and spanned both the acute and convalescent phases of COVID-19. The material from the prospective study consisted of cDNA or gDNA derived from T cells, B-cell-depleted T cells, or PBMCs. The samples were drawn from the first 160 participants of the ongoing ImmuneRACE study and from more than 1,000 subjects provided by 6 global collaborators. The repertoires were made available in a free public database intended to serve as a resource for research on the immune response to SARS-CoV-2. Deeply sampled blood TCRbeta repertoires from subjects exposed to, actively infected with, or recovered from COVID-19 were included in the dataset. Where available, HLA class I and class II types were taken from metadata supplied by the sample provider and were not determined by assay-based typing. The sample metadata nearly always contained a de-identified subject ID, COVID-19 status, age in years and sex. Overall study outcomes, separate from this receptor: How much clinical and demographic metadata was included differed by source and by participant, and the metadata was provided uncurated.

Collaborating institutions collected whole blood in K2EDTA tubes following their own protocols. For TCRbeta analysis, collaborators shipped samples in one of three forms: frozen whole blood, isolated PBMCs, or DNA extracted from either of those sample types. V lost 4 bases and J lost 4 bases; the stretch between them is 8 bases long. The CDR3 contains 13 residues, cysteine and phenylalanine counted. Solely the CDR3 DNA is kept, with 39 bases framed from the first base. Based on the germline V gene, the CDR1 and CDR2 sequences are SNHLY and FYNNEI. TCRbeta CDR3 regions were amplified from genomic DNA using the immunoSEQ Assay, a bias-controlled multiplex PCR. The study's processing was this. The number of nucleated cells in each sample was estimated by amplification of reference gene primers within the assay. Sequence reads were collapsed and filtered to measure the absolute abundance of every unique TCRbeta CDR3 rearrangement. For each sample, productive Simpson clonality was calculated as the square root of Simpson's diversity index across productive rearrangements. TCRdb's version of the immuneACCESS table is confined to in-frame rearrangements and falls short of the full clone set. An unresolved V gene accounts for under half of the shortfall where checked; the remainder is of unknown origin. The V and J calls and clone size come from that table; D and trimming were worked out from the DNA. This sample is represented by about 26,000 clones; 70% to 90% of them were singletons. Of the sample, approximately 3% falls within the top ten clones.

As to this clone: Its target antigen remains unknown. No clone much larger than this one lies a single base away; base qualities are absent.

This receptor chain uses TRBV2 and TRBJ1-5; the D segment could be TRBD1, given 5 matching bases. This clonotype was obtained from a human donor in a cohort sampled during active COVID-19. Input material: peripheral blood. The DNA sequence is given as TGTGCCAGCAGTGTATGGACAAATCAGCCCCAGCATTTT. Its protein product is CASSVWTNQPQHF.